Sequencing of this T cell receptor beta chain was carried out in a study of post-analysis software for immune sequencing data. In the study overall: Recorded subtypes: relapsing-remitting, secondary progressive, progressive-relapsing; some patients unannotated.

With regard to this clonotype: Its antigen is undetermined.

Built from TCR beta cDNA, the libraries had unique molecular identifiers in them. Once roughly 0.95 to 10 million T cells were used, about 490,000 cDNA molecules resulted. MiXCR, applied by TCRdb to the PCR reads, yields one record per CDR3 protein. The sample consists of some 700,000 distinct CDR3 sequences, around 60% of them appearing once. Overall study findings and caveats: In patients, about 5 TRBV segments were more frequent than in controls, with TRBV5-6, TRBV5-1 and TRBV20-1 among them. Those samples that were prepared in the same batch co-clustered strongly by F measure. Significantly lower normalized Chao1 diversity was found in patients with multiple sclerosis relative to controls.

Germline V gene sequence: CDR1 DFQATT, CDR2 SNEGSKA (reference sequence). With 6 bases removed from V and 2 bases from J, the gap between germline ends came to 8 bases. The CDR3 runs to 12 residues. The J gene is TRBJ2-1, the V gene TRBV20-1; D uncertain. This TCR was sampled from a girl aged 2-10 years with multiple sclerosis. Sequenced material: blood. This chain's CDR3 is CSAGVPYNEQFF. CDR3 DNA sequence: TGCAGTGCAGGAGTCCCCTACAATGAGCAGTTCTTC.